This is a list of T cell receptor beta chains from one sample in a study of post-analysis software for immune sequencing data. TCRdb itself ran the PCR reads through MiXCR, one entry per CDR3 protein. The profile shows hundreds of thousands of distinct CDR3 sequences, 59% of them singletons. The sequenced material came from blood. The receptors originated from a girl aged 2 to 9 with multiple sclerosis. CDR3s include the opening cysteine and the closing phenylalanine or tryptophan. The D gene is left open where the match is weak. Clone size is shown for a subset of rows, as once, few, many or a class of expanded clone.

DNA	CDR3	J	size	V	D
TGTGCCACCCTTAAGGCCCTCCCGGGGGACAATGAGCAGTTCTTC	CATLKALPGDNEQFF	TRBJ2-1	.	TRBV24-1	.
TGCAGTGCCCCGGAGGATAACTATGGCTACACCTTC	CSAPEDNYGYTF	TRBJ1-2	.	TRBV20-1	.
TGCAGCGTTGGGGTAGCTCCCACAGATACGCAGTATTTT	CSVGVAPTDTQYF	TRBJ2-3	.	TRBV29-1	.
TGTGCCAGCAGTTACGAGGGGACCGGGGAGCTGTTTTTT	CASSYEGTGELFF	TRBJ2-2	once	TRBV28	.
TGCAGTGCTAGTTTCTGGCTAGCGGGAAGCCTTGAGCAGTTCTTC	CSASFWLAGSLEQFF	TRBJ2-1	.	TRBV20-1	TRBD2
TGTGCCAGCAGTACGACCCCTCGACAGGGGTCGGCCTATAATTCACCCCTCCACTTT	CASSTTPRQGSAYNSPLHF	TRBJ1-6	.	TRBV27	TRBD1
TGTGCCAGCAGCTTAGGAACGGGGGCCGACTATGGCTACACCTTC	CASSLGTGADYGYTF	TRBJ1-2	once	TRBV7-8	.
TGTGCCAGCAGCCAAGTATGGGAGACCCAGTACTTC	CASSQVWETQYF	TRBJ2-5	few	TRBV14	.
TGCGCCAGCAACCAAGTTGAAGCTGATACGCAGTATTTT	CASNQVEADTQYF	TRBJ2-3	.	TRBV4-3	.
TGTGCCAGCAGCTTAGGGCTGGGGCGGCAGGAGGGCACTGAAGCTTTCTTT	CASSLGLGRQEGTEAFF	TRBJ1-1	once	TRBV7-9	.
TGCGCCAGCAGCTTGGCCCCGGAAAATCCCCAGCATTTT	CASSLAPENPQHF	TRBJ1-5	.	TRBV5-1	.
TGTGCCAGCTCACCCGGGACAGGGATTTACAATGAGCAGTTCTTC	CASSPGTGIYNEQFF	TRBJ2-1	few	TRBV18	TRBD1
TGTGCCAGCAGTTACTCGATCGAAGTGCCGTTAGACAGTCACACAGATACGCAGTATTTT	CASSYSIEVPLDSHTDTQYF	TRBJ2-3	.	TRBV6-5	.
TGCGCCAGCAGCGGGGACTCCAATGAGGGCTACACCTTC	CASSGDSNEGYTF	TRBJ1-2	.	TRBV5-1	.
TGCAGTGTTAGGGGGACTAGCGGGGTACAAGAGACCCAGTACTTC	CSVRGTSGVQETQYF	TRBJ2-5	once	TRBV20-1	TRBD2
TGTGCCAGCTCACCCTACGAGGTTGCCCACGAGCAGTACTTC	CASSPYEVAHEQYF	TRBJ2-7	few	TRBV18	.
TGTGCCAGCAGTTACGTCGGCGGAATACAAGAGACCCAGTACTTC	CASSYVGGIQETQYF	TRBJ2-5	.	TRBV6-2/TRBV6-3	.
TGTGCCAGCAAAACCGGGACTAGCACCTACGAGCAGTACTTC	CASKTGTSTYEQYF	TRBJ2-7	few	TRBV12-3/TRBV12-4	TRBD2
TGTGCCAGCGCTCTCAGGGGAGAGAACACTGAAGCTTTCTTT	CASALRGENTEAFF	TRBJ1-1	.	TRBV7-9	.
TGCAGCGTTGAAACCCCAGCGGGCGGAGGCACAGATACGCAGTATTTT	CSVETPAGGGTDTQYF	TRBJ2-3	.	TRBV29-1	.
TGCGCCAGCAGCTATGGACGGACGTCCTACGAGCAGTACTTC	CASSYGRTSYEQYF	TRBJ2-7	.	TRBV4-1	.
TGCGCCAGCAGCCAAGAACCGGCTAGCGGAGAATACAATGAGCAGTTCTTC	CASSQEPASGEYNEQFF	TRBJ2-1	.	TRBV4-3	TRBD2
TGCAGTGCGGGTGCGGCGGGGGGTACAGATACGCAGTATTTT	CSAGAAGGTDTQYF	TRBJ2-3	.	TRBV20-1	TRBD2
TGTGCCAGCAGTTATAGGTGGGACCAAGAGACCCAGTACTTC	CASSYRWDQETQYF	TRBJ2-5	.	TRBV6-5	.
TGTGCCAGCAGCTCAGCTCTATACAATGAGCAGTTCTTC	CASSSALYNEQFF	TRBJ2-1	.	TRBV7-9	.